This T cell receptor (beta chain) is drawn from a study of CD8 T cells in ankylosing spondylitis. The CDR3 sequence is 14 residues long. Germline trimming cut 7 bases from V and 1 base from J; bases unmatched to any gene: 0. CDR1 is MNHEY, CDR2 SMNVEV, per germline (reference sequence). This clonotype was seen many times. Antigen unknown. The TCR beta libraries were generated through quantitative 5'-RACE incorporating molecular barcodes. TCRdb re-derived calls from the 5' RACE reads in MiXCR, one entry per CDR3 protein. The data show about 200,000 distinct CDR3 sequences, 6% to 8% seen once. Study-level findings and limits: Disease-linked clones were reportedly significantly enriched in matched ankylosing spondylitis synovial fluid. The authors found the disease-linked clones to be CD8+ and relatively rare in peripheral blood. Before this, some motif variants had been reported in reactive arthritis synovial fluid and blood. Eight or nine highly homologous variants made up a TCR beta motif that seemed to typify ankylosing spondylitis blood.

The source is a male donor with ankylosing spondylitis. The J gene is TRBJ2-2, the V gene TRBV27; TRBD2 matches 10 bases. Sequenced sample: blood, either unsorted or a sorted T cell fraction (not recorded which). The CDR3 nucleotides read TGTGCCAGCATAGCGGGAGGGAACACCGGGGAGCTGTTTTTT. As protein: CASIAGGNTGELFF.